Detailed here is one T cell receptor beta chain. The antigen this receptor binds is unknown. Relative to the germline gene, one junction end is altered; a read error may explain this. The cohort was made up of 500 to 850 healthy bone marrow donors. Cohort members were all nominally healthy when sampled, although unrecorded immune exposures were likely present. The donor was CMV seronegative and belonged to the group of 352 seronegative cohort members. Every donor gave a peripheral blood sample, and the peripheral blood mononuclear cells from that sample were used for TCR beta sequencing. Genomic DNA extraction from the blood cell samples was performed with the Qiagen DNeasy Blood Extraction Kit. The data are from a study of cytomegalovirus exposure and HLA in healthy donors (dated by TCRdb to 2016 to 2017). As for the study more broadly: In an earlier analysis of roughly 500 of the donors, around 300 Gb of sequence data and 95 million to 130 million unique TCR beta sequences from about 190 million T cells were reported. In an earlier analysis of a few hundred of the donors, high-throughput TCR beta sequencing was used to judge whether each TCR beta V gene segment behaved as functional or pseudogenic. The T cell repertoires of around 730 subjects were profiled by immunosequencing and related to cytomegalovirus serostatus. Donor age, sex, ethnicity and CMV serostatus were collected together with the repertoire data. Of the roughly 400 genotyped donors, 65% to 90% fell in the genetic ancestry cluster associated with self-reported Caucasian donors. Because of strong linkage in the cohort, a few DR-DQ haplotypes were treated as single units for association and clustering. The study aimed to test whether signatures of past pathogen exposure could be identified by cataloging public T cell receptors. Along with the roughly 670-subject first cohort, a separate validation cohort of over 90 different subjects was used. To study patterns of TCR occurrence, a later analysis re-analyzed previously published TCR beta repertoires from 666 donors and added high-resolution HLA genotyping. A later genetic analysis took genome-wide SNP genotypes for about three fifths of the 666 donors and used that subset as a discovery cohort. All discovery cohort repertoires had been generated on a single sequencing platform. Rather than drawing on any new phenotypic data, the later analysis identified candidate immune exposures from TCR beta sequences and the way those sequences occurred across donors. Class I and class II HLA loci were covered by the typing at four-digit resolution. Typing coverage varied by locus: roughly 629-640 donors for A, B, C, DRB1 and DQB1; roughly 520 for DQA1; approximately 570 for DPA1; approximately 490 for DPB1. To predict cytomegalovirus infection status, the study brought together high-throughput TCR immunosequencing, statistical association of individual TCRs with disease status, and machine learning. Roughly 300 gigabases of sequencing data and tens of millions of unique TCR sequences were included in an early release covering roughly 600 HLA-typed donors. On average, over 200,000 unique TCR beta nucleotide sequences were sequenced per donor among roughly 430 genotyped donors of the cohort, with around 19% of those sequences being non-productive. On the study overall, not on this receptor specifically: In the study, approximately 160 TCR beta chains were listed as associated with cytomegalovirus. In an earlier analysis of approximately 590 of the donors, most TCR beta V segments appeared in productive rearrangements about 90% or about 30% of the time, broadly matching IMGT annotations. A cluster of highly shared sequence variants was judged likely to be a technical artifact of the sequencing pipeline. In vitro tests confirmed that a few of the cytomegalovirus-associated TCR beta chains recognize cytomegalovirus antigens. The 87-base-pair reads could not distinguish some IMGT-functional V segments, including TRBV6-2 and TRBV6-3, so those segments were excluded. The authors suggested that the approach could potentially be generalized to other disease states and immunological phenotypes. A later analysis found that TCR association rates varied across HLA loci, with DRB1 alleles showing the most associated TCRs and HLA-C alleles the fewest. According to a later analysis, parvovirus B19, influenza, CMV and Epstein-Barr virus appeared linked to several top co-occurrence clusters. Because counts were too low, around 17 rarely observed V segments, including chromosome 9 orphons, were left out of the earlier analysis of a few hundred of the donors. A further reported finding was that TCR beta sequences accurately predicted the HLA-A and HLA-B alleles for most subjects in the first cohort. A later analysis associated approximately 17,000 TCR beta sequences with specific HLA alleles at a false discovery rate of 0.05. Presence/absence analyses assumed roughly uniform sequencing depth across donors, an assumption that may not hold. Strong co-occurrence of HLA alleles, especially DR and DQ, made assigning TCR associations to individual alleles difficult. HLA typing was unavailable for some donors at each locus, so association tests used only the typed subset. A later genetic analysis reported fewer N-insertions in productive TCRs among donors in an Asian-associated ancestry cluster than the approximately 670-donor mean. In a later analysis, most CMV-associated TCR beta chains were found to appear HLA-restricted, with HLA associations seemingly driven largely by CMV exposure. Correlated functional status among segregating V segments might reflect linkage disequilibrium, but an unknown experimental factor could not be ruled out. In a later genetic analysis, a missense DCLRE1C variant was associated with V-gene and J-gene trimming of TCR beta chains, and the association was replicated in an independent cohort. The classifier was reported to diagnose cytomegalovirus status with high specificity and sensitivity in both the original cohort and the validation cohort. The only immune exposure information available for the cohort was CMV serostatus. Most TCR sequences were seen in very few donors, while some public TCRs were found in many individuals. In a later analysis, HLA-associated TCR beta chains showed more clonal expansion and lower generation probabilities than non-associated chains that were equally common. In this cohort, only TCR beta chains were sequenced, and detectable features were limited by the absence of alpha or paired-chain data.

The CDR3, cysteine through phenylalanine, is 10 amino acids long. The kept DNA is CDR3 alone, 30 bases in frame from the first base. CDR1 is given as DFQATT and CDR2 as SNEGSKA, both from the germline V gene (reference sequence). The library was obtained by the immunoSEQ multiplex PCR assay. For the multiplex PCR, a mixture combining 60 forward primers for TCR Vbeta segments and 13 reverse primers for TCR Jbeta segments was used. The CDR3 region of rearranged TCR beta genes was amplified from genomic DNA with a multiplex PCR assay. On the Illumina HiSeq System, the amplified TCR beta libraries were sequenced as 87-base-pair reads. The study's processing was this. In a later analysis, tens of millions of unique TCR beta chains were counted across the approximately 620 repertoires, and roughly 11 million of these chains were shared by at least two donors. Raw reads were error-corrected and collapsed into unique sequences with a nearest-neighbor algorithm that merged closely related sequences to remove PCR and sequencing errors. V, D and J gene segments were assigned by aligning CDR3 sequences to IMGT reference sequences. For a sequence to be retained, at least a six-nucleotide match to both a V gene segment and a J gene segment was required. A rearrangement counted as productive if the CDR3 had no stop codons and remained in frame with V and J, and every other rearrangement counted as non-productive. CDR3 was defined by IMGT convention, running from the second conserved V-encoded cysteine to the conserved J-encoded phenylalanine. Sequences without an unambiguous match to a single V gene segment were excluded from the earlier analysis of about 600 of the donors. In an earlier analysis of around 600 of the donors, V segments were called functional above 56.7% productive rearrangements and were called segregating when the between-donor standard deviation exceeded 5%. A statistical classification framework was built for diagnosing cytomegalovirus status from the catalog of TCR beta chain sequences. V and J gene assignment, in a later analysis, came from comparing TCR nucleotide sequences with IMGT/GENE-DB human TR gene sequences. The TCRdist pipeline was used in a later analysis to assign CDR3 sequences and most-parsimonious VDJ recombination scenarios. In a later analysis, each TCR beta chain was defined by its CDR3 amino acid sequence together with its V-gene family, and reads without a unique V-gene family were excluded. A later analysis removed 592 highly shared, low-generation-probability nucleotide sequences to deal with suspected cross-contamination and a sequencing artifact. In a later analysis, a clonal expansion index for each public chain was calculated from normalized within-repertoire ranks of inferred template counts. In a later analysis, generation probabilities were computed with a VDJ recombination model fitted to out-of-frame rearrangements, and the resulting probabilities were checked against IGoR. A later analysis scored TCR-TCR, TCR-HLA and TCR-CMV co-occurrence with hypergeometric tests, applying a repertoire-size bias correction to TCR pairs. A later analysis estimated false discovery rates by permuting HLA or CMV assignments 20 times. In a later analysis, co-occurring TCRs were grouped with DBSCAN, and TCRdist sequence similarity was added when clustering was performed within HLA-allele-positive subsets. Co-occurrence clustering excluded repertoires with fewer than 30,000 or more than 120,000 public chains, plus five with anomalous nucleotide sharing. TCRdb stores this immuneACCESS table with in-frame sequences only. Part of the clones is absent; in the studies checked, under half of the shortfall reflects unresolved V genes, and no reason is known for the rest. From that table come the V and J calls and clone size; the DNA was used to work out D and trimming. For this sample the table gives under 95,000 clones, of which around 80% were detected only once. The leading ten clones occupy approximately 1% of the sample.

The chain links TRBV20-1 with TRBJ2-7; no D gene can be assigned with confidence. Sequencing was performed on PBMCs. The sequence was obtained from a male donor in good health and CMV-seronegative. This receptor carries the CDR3 CSASSHEQYF. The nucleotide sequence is TGCAGTGCTAGCTCCCACGAGCAGTACTTC.